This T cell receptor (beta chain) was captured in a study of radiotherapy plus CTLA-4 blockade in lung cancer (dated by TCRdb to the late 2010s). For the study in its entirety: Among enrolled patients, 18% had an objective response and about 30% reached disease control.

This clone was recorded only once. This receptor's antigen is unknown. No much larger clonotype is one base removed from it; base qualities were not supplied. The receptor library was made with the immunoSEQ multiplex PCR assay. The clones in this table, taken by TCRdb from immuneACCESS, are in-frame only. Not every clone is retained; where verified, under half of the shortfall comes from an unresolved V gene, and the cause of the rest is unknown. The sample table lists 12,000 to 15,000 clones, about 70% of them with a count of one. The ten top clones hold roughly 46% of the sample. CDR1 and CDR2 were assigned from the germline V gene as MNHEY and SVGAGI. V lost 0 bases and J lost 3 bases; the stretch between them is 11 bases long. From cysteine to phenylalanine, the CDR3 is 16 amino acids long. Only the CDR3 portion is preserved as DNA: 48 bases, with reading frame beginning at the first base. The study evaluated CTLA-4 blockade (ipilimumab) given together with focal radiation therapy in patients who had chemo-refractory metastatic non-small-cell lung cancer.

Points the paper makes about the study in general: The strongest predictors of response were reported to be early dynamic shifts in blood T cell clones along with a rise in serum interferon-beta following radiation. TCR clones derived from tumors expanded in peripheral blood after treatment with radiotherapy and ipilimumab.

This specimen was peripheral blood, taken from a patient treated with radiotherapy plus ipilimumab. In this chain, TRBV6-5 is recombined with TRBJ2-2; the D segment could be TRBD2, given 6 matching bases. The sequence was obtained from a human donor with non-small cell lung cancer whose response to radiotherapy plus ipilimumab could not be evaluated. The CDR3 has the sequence CASSYSAGGHTGELFF. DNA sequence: TGTGCCAGCAGTTACTCAGCCGGGGGTCACACCGGGGAGCTGTTTTTT.